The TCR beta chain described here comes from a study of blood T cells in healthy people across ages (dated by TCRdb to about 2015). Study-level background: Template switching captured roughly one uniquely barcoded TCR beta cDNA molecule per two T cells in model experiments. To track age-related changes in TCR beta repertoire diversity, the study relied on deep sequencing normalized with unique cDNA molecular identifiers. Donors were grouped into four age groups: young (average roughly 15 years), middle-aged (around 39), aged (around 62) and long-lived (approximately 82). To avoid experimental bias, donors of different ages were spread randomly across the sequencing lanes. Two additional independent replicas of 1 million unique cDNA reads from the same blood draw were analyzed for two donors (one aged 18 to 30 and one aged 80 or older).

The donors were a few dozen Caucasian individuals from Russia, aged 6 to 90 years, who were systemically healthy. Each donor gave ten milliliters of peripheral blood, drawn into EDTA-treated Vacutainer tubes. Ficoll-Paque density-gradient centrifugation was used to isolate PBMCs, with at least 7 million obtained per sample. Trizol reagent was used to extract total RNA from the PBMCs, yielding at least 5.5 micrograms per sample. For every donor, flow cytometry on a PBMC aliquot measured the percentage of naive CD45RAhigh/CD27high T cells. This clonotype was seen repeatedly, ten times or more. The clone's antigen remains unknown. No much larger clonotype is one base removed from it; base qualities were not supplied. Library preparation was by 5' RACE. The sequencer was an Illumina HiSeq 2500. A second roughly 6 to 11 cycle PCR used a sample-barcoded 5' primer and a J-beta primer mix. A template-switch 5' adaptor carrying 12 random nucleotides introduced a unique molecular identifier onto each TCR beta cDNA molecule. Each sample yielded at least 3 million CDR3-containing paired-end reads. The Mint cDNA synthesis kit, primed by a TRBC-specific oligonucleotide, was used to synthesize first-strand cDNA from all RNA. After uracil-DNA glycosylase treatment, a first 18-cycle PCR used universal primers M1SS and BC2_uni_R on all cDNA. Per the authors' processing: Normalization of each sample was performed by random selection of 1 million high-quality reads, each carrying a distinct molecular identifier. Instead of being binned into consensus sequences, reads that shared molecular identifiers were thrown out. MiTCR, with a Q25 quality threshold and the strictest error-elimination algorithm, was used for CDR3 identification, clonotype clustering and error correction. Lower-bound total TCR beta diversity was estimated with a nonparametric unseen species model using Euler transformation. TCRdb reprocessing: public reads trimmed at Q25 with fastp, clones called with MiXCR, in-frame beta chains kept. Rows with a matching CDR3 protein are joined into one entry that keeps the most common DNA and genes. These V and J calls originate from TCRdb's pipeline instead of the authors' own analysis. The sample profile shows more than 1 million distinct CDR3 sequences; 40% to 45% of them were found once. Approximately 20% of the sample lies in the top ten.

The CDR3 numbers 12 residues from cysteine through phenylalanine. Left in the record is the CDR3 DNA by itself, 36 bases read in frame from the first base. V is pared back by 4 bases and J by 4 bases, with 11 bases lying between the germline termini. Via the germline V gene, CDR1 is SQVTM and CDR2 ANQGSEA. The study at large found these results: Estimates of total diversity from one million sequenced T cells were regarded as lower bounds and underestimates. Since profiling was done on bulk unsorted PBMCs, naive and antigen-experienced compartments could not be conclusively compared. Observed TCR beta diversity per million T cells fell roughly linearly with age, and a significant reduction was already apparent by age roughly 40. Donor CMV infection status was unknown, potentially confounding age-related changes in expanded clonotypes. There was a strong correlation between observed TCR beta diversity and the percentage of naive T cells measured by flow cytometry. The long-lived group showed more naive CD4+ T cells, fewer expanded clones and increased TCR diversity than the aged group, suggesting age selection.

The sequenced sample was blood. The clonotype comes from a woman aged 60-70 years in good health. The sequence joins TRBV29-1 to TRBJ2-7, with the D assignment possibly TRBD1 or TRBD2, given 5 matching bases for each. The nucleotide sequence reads TGCAGCGTTGGGGACGGCTTGTACGAGCAGTACTTC. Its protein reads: CSVGDGLYEQYF.